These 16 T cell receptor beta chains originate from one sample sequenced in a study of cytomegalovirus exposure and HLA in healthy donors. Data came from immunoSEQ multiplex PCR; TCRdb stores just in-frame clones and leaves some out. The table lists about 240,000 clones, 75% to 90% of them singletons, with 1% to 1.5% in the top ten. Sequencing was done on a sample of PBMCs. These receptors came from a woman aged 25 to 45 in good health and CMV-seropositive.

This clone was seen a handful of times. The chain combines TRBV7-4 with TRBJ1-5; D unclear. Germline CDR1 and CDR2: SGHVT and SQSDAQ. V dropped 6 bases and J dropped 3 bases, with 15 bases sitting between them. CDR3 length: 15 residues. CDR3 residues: CASSTKEAFNQPQHF. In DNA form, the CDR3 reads TGTGCCAGCAGTACAAAGGAGGCCTTCAATCAGCCCCAGCATTTT.

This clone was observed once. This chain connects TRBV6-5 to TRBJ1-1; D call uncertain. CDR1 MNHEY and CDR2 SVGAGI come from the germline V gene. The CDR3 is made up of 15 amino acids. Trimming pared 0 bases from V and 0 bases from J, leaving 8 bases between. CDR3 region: CASSYSGSMNTEAFF. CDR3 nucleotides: TGTGCCAGCAGTTACTCGGGCTCTATGAACACTGAAGCTTTCTTT.

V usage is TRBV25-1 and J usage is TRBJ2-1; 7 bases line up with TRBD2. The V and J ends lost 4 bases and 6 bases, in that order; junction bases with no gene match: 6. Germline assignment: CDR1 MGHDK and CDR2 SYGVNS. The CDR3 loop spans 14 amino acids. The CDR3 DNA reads TGTGCCAGCAGTGTCGATCCGGGAGGCAATGAGCAGTTCTTC. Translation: CASSVDPGGNEQFF.

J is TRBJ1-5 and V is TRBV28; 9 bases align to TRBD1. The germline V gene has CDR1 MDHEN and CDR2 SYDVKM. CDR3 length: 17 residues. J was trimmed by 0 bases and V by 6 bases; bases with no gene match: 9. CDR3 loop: CASRSGTGTNSNQPQHF. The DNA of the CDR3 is TGTGCCAGCAGATCCGGGACAGGGACAAATAGCAATCAGCCCCAGCATTTT.

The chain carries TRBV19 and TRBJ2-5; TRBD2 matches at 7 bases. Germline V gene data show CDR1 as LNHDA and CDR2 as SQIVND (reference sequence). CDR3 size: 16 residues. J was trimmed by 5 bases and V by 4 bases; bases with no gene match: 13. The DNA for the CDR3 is TGTGCCAGTAGTACCGGGCCCGGACGGGAGGAGGAGACCCAGTACTTC. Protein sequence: CASSTGPGREEETQYF. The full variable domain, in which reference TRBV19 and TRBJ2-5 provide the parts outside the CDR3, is DGGITQSPKYLFRKEGQNVTLSCEQNLNHDAMYWYRQDPGQGLRLIYYSQIVNDFQKGDIAEGYSVSREKKESFPLTVTSAQKNPTAFYLCASSTGPGREEETQYFGPGTRLLVL.

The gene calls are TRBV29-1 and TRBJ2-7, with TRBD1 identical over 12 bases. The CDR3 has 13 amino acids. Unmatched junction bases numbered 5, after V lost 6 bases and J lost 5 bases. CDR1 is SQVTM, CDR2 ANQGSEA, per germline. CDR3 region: CSVGTGGKNEQYF. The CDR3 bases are TGCAGCGTCGGGACAGGGGGCAAGAACGAGCAGTACTTC.

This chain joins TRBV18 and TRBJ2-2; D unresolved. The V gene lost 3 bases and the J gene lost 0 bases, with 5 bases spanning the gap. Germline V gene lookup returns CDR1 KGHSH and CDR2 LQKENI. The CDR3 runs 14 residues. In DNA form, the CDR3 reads TGTGCCAGCTCACCTCAGGCGAACACCGGGGAGCTGTTTTTT. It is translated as CASSPQANTGELFF.

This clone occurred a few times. The CDR3 sequence is CASSLETDLQFF. As DNA, the CDR3 is TGTGCCAGCAGCTTAGAGACGGACTTACAGTTCTTC. J is TRBJ2-1 and V is TRBV11-3; a possible D gene is TRBD2 (5 bases). The CDR3 loop spans 12 amino acids. V lost 0 bases, J lost 13 bases, and 10 bases lay in between. Germline lookup yields CDR1 SGHNT and CDR2 YENEEA.

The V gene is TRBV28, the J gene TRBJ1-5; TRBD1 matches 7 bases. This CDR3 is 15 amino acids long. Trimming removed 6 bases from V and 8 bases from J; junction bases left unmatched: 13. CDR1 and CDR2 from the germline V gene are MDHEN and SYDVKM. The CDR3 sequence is CASREMEGAGEPQHF. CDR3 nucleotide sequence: TGTGCCAGCAGAGAAATGGAGGGGGCTGGGGAGCCCCAGCATTTT.

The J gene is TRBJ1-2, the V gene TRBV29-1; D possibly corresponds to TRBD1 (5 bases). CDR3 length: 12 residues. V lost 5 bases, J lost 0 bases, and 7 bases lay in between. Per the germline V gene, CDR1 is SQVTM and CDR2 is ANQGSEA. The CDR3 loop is CSVLQANYGYTF. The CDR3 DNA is TGCAGCGTTTTACAGGCTAACTATGGCTACACCTTC.

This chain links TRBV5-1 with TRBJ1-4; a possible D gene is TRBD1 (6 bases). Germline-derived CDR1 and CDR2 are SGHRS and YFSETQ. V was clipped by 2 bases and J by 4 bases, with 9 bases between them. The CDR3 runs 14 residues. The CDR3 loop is CASSLQGVNEKLFF. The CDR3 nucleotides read TGCGCCAGCAGCTTACAGGGCGTTAATGAAAAACTGTTTTTT.

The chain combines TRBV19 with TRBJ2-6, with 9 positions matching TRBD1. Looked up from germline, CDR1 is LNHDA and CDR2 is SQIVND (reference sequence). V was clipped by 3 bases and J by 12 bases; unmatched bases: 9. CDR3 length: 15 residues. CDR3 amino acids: CASSMDGTGFSVLTF. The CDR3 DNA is TGTGCCAGTAGTATGGATGGGACAGGGTTCAGCGTCCTGACTTTC.

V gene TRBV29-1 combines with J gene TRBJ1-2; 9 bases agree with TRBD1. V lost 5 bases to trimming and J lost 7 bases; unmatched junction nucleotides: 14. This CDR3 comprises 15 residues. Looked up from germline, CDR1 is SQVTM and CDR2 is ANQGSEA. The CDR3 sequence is CSVPSPGQGMGGYTF. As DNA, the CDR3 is TGCAGCGTTCCCTCGCCGGGACAGGGTATGGGTGGCTACACCTTC.

This CDR3 is CSATGGQGGSGNTIYF. CDR3 bases: TGCAGCGCCACCGGTGGGCAGGGGGGATCTGGAAACACCATATATTTT. V gene TRBV29-1 combines with J gene TRBJ1-3, with 7 bases that match TRBD1. The CDR3 contains 16 residues. Germline CDR1 SQVTM, CDR2 ANQGSEA. V dropped 7 bases and J dropped 1; count of bases not matched to a gene: 13. Full variable domain (remainder filled in from reference TRBV29-1 and TRBJ1-3): SAVISQKPSRDICQRGTSLTIQCQVDSQVTMMFWYRQQPGQSLTLIATANQGSEATYESGFVIDKFPISRPNLTFSTLTVSNMSPEDSSIYLCSATGGQGGSGNTIYFGEGSWLTVV.

CDR3 nucleotides: TGTGCCAGCAGTTTAAGTCGAGGGACAGGATCCTACGAGCAGTACTTC. Its protein product is CASSLSRGTGSYEQYF. The chain carries TRBV27 and TRBJ2-7; TRBD1 matches at 8 bases. The V segment lost 2 bases and the J segment 1 base; nucleotides outside the gene matches: 7. Germline V gives CDR1 MNHEY, CDR2 SMNVEV (reference sequence). There are 16 residues in the CDR3.

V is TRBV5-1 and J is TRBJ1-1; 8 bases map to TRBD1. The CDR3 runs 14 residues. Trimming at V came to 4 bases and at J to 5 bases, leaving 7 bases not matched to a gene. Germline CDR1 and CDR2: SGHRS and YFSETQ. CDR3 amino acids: CASSQQGVGTEAFF. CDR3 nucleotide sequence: TGCGCCAGCAGCCAACAGGGGGTGGGGACTGAAGCTTTCTTT.